This T cell receptor (beta chain) was documented in a study of cytomegalovirus exposure and HLA in healthy donors. Study as a whole: The 95 to 150 validation repertoires used a platform that matched the one used for the 666 first-cohort repertoires, as a later analysis reported. Study-wide findings and caveats: The study put some 150 TCR beta chains on its list as cytomegalovirus-associated. Across donors, most TCRs were seen rarely, yet some public ones were widespread.

As to this clone: Antigen specificity is unknown.

J was trimmed by 4 bases and V by 6 bases; bases with no gene match: 11. CDR1 is MDHEN, CDR2 SYDVKM, per germline. The length of the CDR3 is 15 residues. Data came from immunoSEQ multiplex PCR; TCRdb stores just in-frame clones and leaves some out. The data show about 130,000 clones, roughly 89% seen once. The donors were members of the roughly 120-subject validation cohort (separate from the approximately 730-subject first cohort). Sequencing input: PBMCs. The TCR comes from a woman aged 18-30 years in good health and CMV-seropositive. The chain recombines TRBV28 with TRBJ2-7, with 8 nucleotides matching TRBD2. The CDR3 here is CASRSRAGVLYEQYF. The CDR3 DNA reads as TGTGCCAGCAGATCCCGAGCGGGGGTCCTTTACGAGCAGTACTTC.